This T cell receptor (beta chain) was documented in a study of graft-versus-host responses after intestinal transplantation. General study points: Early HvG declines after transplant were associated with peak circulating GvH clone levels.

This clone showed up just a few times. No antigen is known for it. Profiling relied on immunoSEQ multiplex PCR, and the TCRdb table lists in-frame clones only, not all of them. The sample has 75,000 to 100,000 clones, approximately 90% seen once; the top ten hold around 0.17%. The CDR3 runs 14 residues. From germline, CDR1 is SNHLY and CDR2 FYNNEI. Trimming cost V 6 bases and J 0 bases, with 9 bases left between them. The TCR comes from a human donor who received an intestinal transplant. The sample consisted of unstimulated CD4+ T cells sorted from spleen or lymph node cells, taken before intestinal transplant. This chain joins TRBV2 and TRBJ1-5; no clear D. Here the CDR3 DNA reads TGTGCCAGCAGCCCCGAGAATAGCAATCAGCCCCAGCATTTT. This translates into CASSPENSNQPQHF.